The 17 T cell receptor beta chains reported below all come from one sample, sequenced in a study of tumor-infiltrating lymphocytes in localized non-small cell lung cancer. TCRdb's table, derived via immunoSEQ multiplex PCR, lists solely in-frame clones and lacks some. Of some 10,000 clones listed, roughly 80% are singletons. The material sequenced was uninvolved lung tissue not adjacent to the tumor. The receptor set was obtained from a human donor with non-small cell lung cancer.

This chain connects TRBV2 to TRBJ1-5, with TRBD1 matching 8 bases. From germline, CDR1 is SNHLY and CDR2 FYNNEI. The CDR3 consists of 14 residues. V was pared by 2 bases and J by 4 bases, with 1 base of the junction left unmatched. The CDR3 is CASSERTGNQPQHF. Here the CDR3 DNA reads TGTGCCAGCAGTGAAAGGACAGGGAATCAGCCCCAGCATTTT.

The chain joins TRBV7-9 to TRBJ1-1; D possibly corresponds to TRBD1 (6 bases). From germline, CDR1 is SEHNR and CDR2 FQNEAQ (reference sequence). This CDR3 contains 15 residues. With 10 bases removed from V and 3 bases from J, the gap between germline ends came to 21 bases. The CDR3 DNA reads TGTGCCACCACCCGGGGGGCGATGAGGGACACTGAAGCTTTCTTT. Translating it yields CATTRGAMRDTEAFF.

The chain has TRBV28 and TRBJ1-2; D is uncertain. The CDR3 consists of 13 residues. V lost 4 bases and J lost 6, with 12 bases in between. Germline V gene lookup returns CDR1 MDHEN and CDR2 SYDVKM. The CDR3: CASSYSGEDGYTF. The CDR3 DNA follows: TGTGCCAGCAGTTATTCGGGCGAGGATGGCTACACCTTC.

The V and J genes are TRBV7-3 and TRBJ2-1; D remains ambiguous. Germline CDR1 is SGHTA and CDR2 is FQGTGA. Between the trimmed V and J ends, which lost 3 bases and 9 bases, there was a span of 12 bases. This CDR3 has 13 amino acids. DNA of the CDR3: TGTGCCAGCAGCTTGACTTGGATGGGTGAGCAGTTCTTC. Translation gives CASSLTWMGEQFF. Full variable domain (outside the CDR3, taken from reference TRBV7-3 and TRBJ2-1): GAGVSQTPSNKVTEKGKYVELRCDPISGHTALYWYRQSLGQGPEFLIYFQGTGAADDSGLPNDRFFAVRPEGSVSTLKIQRTERGDSAVYLCASSLTWMGEQFFGPGTRLTVL.

The chain has TRBV11-2 and TRBJ1-2; 9 bases match TRBD1. Unmatched junction bases numbered 4, after V lost 3 bases and J lost 5 bases. CDR1 and CDR2 from the germline V gene are SGHAT and FQNNGV. CDR3 length: 14 residues. The CDR3 DNA reads TGTGCCAGCAGCTTCGGGACAGGGATTTATGGCTACACCTTC. It is translated as CASSFGTGIYGYTF.

The chain joins TRBV7-9 to TRBJ2-7; D uncertain. Germline loops: CDR1 SEHNR, CDR2 FQNEAQ (reference sequence). Trimming removed 5 bases from V and 6 bases from J, with 11 bases in between. The CDR3 is made up of 12 amino acids. The CDR3 region is CASSATGLEQYF. CDR3 sequence (DNA): TGTGCCAGCAGCGCTACGGGCCTCGAGCAGTACTTC.

The chain couples TRBV5-1 to TRBJ1-4, with a possible D match to TRBD1 (6 bases). The CDR3 has 15 residues. Germline assignment: CDR1 SGHRS and CDR2 YFSETQ. The V and J ends lost 0 bases and 3 bases respectively, with 9 bases between them. The CDR3 protein is CASSLVGGSNEKLFF. CDR3 DNA sequence: TGCGCCAGCAGCTTGGTGGGGGGCTCTAATGAAAAACTGTTTTTT.

The J gene is TRBJ2-1, the V gene TRBV19, with 8 positions matching TRBD2. The V segment lost 8 bases and the J segment 8 bases; nucleotides outside the gene matches: 8. This CDR3 has 13 residues. Germline V gives CDR1 LNHDA, CDR2 SQIVND (reference sequence). The CDR3 DNA is TGTGCCAGTGAGGCGGGGGGTAGGGATGAGCAGTTCTTC. Translating it yields CASEAGGRDEQFF.

The chain uses TRBV7-2 and TRBJ2-7; D is tentatively TRBD1 or TRBD2 (6 bases each). V lost 5 bases and J 2 bases, leaving 13 bases between the germline ends. The CDR3 has 14 residues. The V gene's germline CDR1 is SGHTA and CDR2 FQGNSA. CDR3 coding DNA: TGTGCCAGCAGCAGTAACAGGGAGGCCTACGAGCAGTACTTC. As protein: CASSSNREAYEQYF.

This clone came up a few times. The chain combines TRBV27 with TRBJ2-5; 7 bases are shared with TRBD1. V dropped 5 bases and J dropped 4; count of bases not matched to a gene: 7. CDR3 length: 14 amino acids. Germline lookup yields CDR1 MNHEY and CDR2 SMNVEV (reference sequence). CDR3 protein: CASSPSAGGETQYF. CDR3 nucleotides: TGTGCCAGCAGTCCCTCCGCAGGGGGAGAGACCCAGTACTTC.

The genes are TRBV30 and TRBJ1-2, with D hard to call. Germline CDR1 is GTSNPN and CDR2 is SVGIG (reference sequence). The CDR3 has 13 residues. V lost 3 bases to trimming and J lost 1 base, with 9 bases between them. CDR3 residues: CAWRPGYNYGYTF. In DNA, the CDR3 is TGTGCCTGGAGACCGGGATATAACTATGGCTACACCTTC.

This chain joins TRBV7-9 and TRBJ1-5; D not certain. Germline CDR1 and CDR2: SEHNR and FQNEAQ (reference sequence). The CDR3 totals 15 residues. The ends were cut back, 2 bases at V and 0 bases at J, with 8 bases in the middle. The CDR3 spells CASSLSRDSNQPQHF. CDR3 coding DNA: TGTGCCAGCAGCTTAAGCAGAGATAGCAATCAGCCCCAGCATTTT.

This chain links TRBV11-2 with TRBJ2-3; D call uncertain. Germline V gene lookup returns CDR1 SGHAT and CDR2 FQNNGV. The CDR3 extends over 17 amino acids. V lost 6 bases and J lost 1, with 20 bases in between. The CDR3 loop reads CASRTVFMWFRTDTQYF. CDR3 coding DNA: TGTGCCAGCAGGACGGTTTTTATGTGGTTCCGCACAGATACGCAGTATTTT.

J is TRBJ1-4 and V is TRBV7-9; maybe TRBD1 (5 bases). CDR1 and CDR2 from the germline V gene are SEHNR and FQNEAQ (reference sequence). This CDR3 region has 15 residues. V gave up 1 base and J gave up 7 bases, with 13 bases separating them. DNA of the CDR3: TGTGCCAGCAGCTTAGGAAACCACGGGGGTGAAAAACTGTTTTTT. Its translation is CASSLGNHGGEKLFF.

J is TRBJ2-2 and V is TRBV7-3; 7 bases align to TRBD1. Per the germline V gene, CDR1 is SGHTA and CDR2 is FQGTGA. The CDR3 spans 15 residues. The trim removed 5 bases at V and 3 bases at J, leaving 6 bases unmatched. Here the CDR3 reads CASSPGTADTGELFF. The CDR3 DNA follows: TGTGCCAGCAGCCCCGGGACAGCCGACACCGGGGAGCTGTTTTTT.

The genes are TRBV5-4 and TRBJ1-1; D is unresolved. This CDR3 region has 13 residues. The V gene lost 4 bases and the J gene lost 1 base, with 8 bases spanning the gap. CDR1 SGHNT and CDR2 YYREEE come from the germline V gene (reference sequence). The DNA of the CDR3 is TGTGCCAGCAGCCGCCAAACGAACACTGAAGCTTTCTTT. This translates into CASSRQTNTEAFF.

V and J are TRBV6-1 and TRBJ1-5, with 8 positions matching TRBD1. Germline V gene sequence: CDR1 MNHNS, CDR2 SASEGT. The CDR3 length is 17 residues. Losses at the gene ends were 5 bases for V and 2 bases for J; bases not matched to a gene: 11. This chain's CDR3 is CASSQGTGFHRNQPQHF. Here the CDR3 DNA reads TGTGCCAGCAGTCAAGGGACAGGTTTTCATCGCAATCAGCCCCAGCATTTT.